The table lists the clone carrying this T cell receptor beta chain with many counts. Antigen specificity is unknown. CDR1 and CDR2 (germline): DFQATT, SNEGSKA (reference sequence). The CDR3 contains 14 residues. With 7 bases clipped from V and 1 base from J, the junction kept 7 bases outside the gene matches. Every diagnosis used clinical symptoms, serum thyroxine and TRAb, thyroid ultrasound and orbital computed tomography. RNA transcripts yielded amplified TCR beta CDR3 regions. HTBI primers were the set used in a first-round RT-PCR of the TCR CDR3. TCRdb reanalysed the multiplex PCR reads using MiXCR and keeps one entry per CDR3 protein. The sample yields hundreds of thousands of distinct CDR3 sequences, roughly 18% seen once. The sample comes from a study of T cells in Graves' hyperthyroidism and ophthalmopathy. The study's findings and limits: Separation of ophthalmopathy from stable hyperthyroidism was achieved by a 13 V-J model. Most thyroid clonotypes expanded above 0.001 were also detected in blood. Ophthalmopathy prediction by the model preceded onset by a median approximately six months.

This receptor was taken from a man in his forties with Graves' hyperthyroidism. The chain employs TRBV20-1 and TRBJ1-1; 9 nucleotides agree with TRBD1. The specimen sequenced was blood. CDR3 DNA sequence: TGCAGTGGGACAGGGGCGCGAGAGAACACTGAAGCTTTCTTT. Protein: CSGTGARENTEAFF.